This entry lists 7 T cell receptor beta chains sequenced from one sample in a study of shared clonotypes between healthy human individuals. Generated by immunoSEQ multiplex PCR, the TCRdb table keeps only in-frame clones and is missing some. Among a few million clones listed, 90% to 95% were seen once. Material: naive CD4+ T cells sorted from blood. Subset here: CD45RA+ positively selected. The source is a man younger than 35 in good health.

V and J are TRBV2 and TRBJ2-3, with D maybe TRBD2 (6 bases). The CDR3 length is 13 residues. Trimming pared 6 bases from V and 2 bases from J, leaving 9 bases between. In germline, CDR1 is SNHLY, CDR2 FYNNEI. CDR3: CASRRDHTDTQYF. CDR3 DNA: TGTGCCAGCAGGCGGGACCACACAGATACGCAGTATTTT.

The chain combines TRBV10-3 with TRBJ1-1, with 7 bases lining up with TRBD1. CDR1 and CDR2 (germline): ENHRY, SYGVKD. The CDR3 consists of 14 residues. Trimming cost V 6 bases and J 4 bases; bases outside gene matches: 8. The CDR3 nucleotides read TGTGCCATCAGGGACGGTAGGGGGCCCACTGAAGCTTTCTTT. Translation: CAIRDGRGPTEAFF.

The chain joins TRBV9 to TRBJ2-2; the D gene is possibly TRBD2 (5 bases). CDR3 size: 17 residues. The germline CDR1 and CDR2 sequences are SGDLS and YYNGEE. The V gene lost 3 bases and the J gene lost 7 bases, with 22 bases spanning the gap. CDR3 protein: CASSALDRGILRGELFF. The DNA for the CDR3 is TGTGCCAGCAGCGCCCTGGATCGGGGAATCTTGCGCGGGGAGCTGTTTTTT. Combining the CDR3 with reference TRBV9 and TRBJ2-2 gives the whole variable domain DSGVTQTPKHLITATGQRVTLRCSPRSGDLSVYWYQQSLDQGLQFLIQYYNGEERAKGNILERFSAQQFPDLHSELNLSSLELGDSALYFCASSALDRGILRGELFFGEGSRLTVL.

The chain is built from TRBV18 and TRBJ1-2; no firm D call. This CDR3 is built from 13 residues. V was trimmed by 2 bases and J by 3 bases, leaving 7 bases between them. Germline CDR1 reads KGHSH; CDR2 reads LQKENI. The CDR3 DNA follows: TGTGCCAGCTCACCATCCCAGGACTATGGCTACACCTTC. Translation gives CASSPSQDYGYTF.

The chain combines TRBV10-3 with TRBJ2-5; TRBD2 matches 7 bases. From germline, CDR1 is ENHRY and CDR2 SYGVKD. V lost 5 bases, J lost 2 bases, and 5 bases stayed unmatched. The CDR3 is made up of 14 amino acids. The CDR3, as DNA: TGTGCCATCAGTCACGAAGCGGGGCAAGAGACCCAGTACTTC. Residues: CAISHEAGQETQYF.

The CDR3, as DNA: TGTGCCAGCAGTGTCTCCGGGACTAGCCCAGAGACCCAGTACTTC. Translating gives CASSVSGTSPETQYF. The chain joins TRBV2 to TRBJ2-5, with 9 bases fitting TRBD2. The CDR3 loop spans 15 amino acids. Trimming removed 4 bases from V and 4 bases from J; junction bases left unmatched: 7. Germline V gene sequence: CDR1 SNHLY, CDR2 FYNNEI. Using reference TRBV2 and TRBJ2-5 for the parts outside the CDR3, the full variable domain is EPEVTQTPSHQVTQMGQEVILRCVPISNHLYFYWYRQILGQKVEFLVSFYNNEISEKSEIFDDQFSVERPDGSNFTLKIRSTKLEDSAMYFCASSVSGTSPETQYFGPGTRLLVL.

The rearrangement links TRBV19 to TRBJ2-2; 7 positions agree with TRBD2. Germline CDR1 and CDR2: LNHDA and SQIVND (reference sequence). The V segment lost 5 bases and the J segment 6 bases; nucleotides outside the gene matches: 12. The CDR3 is 16 amino acids. The CDR3 region has the DNA TGTGCCAGTAGTCGCGGGGCGGGAGTCTCATCCGGGGAGCTGTTTTTT. Amino acids: CASSRGAGVSSGELFF. The variable domain in full, with the rest retrieved from reference TRBV19 and TRBJ2-2, is DGGITQSPKYLFRKEGQNVTLSCEQNLNHDAMYWYRQDPGQGLRLIYYSQIVNDFQKGDIAEGYSVSREKKESFPLTVTSAQKNPTAFYLCASSRGAGVSSGELFFGEGSRLTVL.